These 23 T cell receptor beta chains were sequenced from one sample in a study of blood T cell repertoires in COVID-19. The assay was immunoSEQ multiplex PCR, and TCRdb's table has in-frame clones only and misses some. The sample gives fewer than 400,000 clones, 80% to 90% of which show up once; less than 2.5% is in the top ten. Material for sequencing was PBMCs or T cells enriched from blood (not recorded which). Receptor source: a man younger than 45 who had recovered from COVID-19.

The sample holds one count of this clone. Other DNA variants within this sample encode the same CDR3. The chain employs TRBV27 and TRBJ1-5; D perhaps matches TRBD1 (5 bases). Germline V lookup: CDR1 MNHEY, CDR2 SMNVEV (reference sequence). This CDR3 is built from 14 residues. Trimming shortened V by 3 bases and J by 4 bases, and 10 bases separated the two germline ends. The CDR3 nucleotides are TGTGCCAGCAGTTTGGTGGGGGGTAATCAGCCCCAGCATTTT. Protein product: CASSLVGGNQPQHF.

The rearrangement links TRBV18 to TRBJ1-5, with D possibly being TRBD1 (5 bases). This CDR3 contains 14 residues. Germline V gene sequence: CDR1 KGHSH, CDR2 LQKENI. The V gene lost 3 bases and the J gene lost 9 bases, with 15 bases spanning the gap. CDR3: CASSPDTPLGPQHF. Written as DNA, the CDR3 is TGTGCCAGCTCACCGGACACTCCTTTGGGGCCCCAGCATTTT.

The chain combines TRBV5-1 with TRBJ2-2; the D gene is possibly TRBD1 (6 bases). The germline V and J ends were trimmed by 1 base and 0 bases, with 7 bases remaining between them. The length of the CDR3 is 15 residues. Per the germline V gene, CDR1 is SGHRS and CDR2 is YFSETQ. CDR3 protein: CASSLKGANTGELFF. As DNA, the CDR3 is TGCGCCAGCAGCTTGAAGGGGGCGAACACCGGGGAGCTGTTTTTT.

To note about this clone: Different DNA sequences within this sample yield the same CDR3. The chain recombines TRBV6-5 with TRBJ2-7; D unresolved. The germline gives CDR1 MNHEY, CDR2 SVGAGI. The V end was cut by 0 bases, the J end by 1 base, with 4 bases between. The CDR3 consists of 13 residues. CDR3 protein: CASSYSSSYEQYF. The DNA for the CDR3 is TGTGCCAGCAGTTACTCTTCTTCCTACGAGCAGTACTTC.

V is TRBV6-6 and J is TRBJ1-2; 7 bases are a match to TRBD1. CDR1 is MNHNY, CDR2 SVGAGI, per germline (reference sequence). The CDR3 is made up of 17 amino acids. With 5 bases clipped from V and 1 base from J, the junction kept 13 bases outside the gene matches. Here the CDR3 DNA reads TGTGCCAGCAGTCTCCCTGGGCAGGGGGGTGTTAACTATGGCTACACCTTC. As protein: CASSLPGQGGVNYGYTF.

The V call is TRBV7-9, the J call TRBJ2-1; D gene ambiguous. This CDR3 has 13 residues. CDR1 is SEHNR and CDR2 is FQNEAQ in the germline V gene (reference sequence). V lost 5 bases, J lost 8 bases, and 13 bases lay in between. The CDR3 spells CASSPPGAHEQFF. Written as DNA, the CDR3 is TGTGCCAGCAGCCCCCCAGGCGCACATGAGCAGTTCTTC. The variable domain in full, completed from reference TRBV7-9 and TRBJ2-1, reads DTGVSQNPRHKITKRGQNVTFRCDPISEHNRLYWYRQTLGQGPEFLTYFQNEAQLEKSRLLSDRFSAERPKGSFSTLEIQRTEQGDSAMYLCASSPPGAHEQFFGPGTRLTVL.

In the case of this clone: A far larger clone lies a single base away; this is likely a read error. J is TRBJ1-1 and V is TRBV30, with D perhaps matching TRBD1 (6 bases). The CDR3 is made up of 12 amino acids. Germline V gene sequence: CDR1 GTSNPN, CDR2 SVGIG (reference sequence). With 7 bases removed from V and 1 base from J, the gap between germline ends came to 10 bases. CDR3 sequence: CASQTGNTEAFF. Here the CDR3 DNA reads TGTGCCTCCCAGACAGGGAACACTGAAGCTTTCTTT.

The rearrangement links TRBV7-6 to TRBJ2-2; the match to TRBD1 covers 7 bases. The ends lost 4 bases at V and 2 bases at J; junction bases unmatched: 4. The length of the CDR3 is 15 residues. Looked up from germline, CDR1 is SGHVS and CDR2 is FNYEAQ. DNA of the CDR3: TGTGCCAGCAGCTGGGGACAGCATAACACCGGGGAGCTGTTTTTT. Its translation is CASSWGQHNTGELFF.

The sample holds a few counts of this clone. The CDR3 nucleotides are TGTGCCAGCAGTTACGGCGGGTCAGGCGGCTACACCTTC. Translated: CASSYGGSGGYTF. The chain recombines TRBV6-2 or TRBV6-3 with TRBJ1-2, with D unclear. The germline V gene encodes CDR1 MNHEY and CDR2 SVGEGT. The CDR3 runs 13 residues. V was pared by 2 bases and J by 8 bases, with 12 bases between.

The chain joins TRBV5-6 to TRBJ1-1, with 8 bases matching TRBD1. The CDR3 is made up of 14 amino acids. Germline assignment: CDR1 SGHDT and CDR2 YYEEEE. V trimming: 5 bases; J trimming: 3 bases; junction bases outside the gene matches: 6. CDR3 amino acids: CASSRGTGYTEAFF. CDR3 DNA: TGTGCCAGCAGTCGGGGGACAGGATACACTGAAGCTTTCTTT.

The chain links TRBV27 to TRBJ1-2, with 9 bases aligning to TRBD1. The V gene end was trimmed by 3 bases and the J gene end by 0 bases; junction bases not matched to a gene: 5. Germline CDR1 is MNHEY and CDR2 is SMNVEV (reference sequence). The CDR3 spans 16 residues. The CDR3 region has the DNA TGTGCCAGCAGTTTGGGGACAGGGAAAACTAACTATGGCTACACCTTC. This encodes CASSLGTGKTNYGYTF.

V gene TRBV6-5 combines with J gene TRBJ2-7; D is uncertain. The CDR3 length is 16 residues. From germline, CDR1 is MNHEY and CDR2 SVGAGI. V lost 0 bases and J lost 5, with 17 bases in between. The CDR3 sequence: CASSYSGSFYGDEQYF. In DNA, the CDR3 is TGTGCCAGCAGTTACTCGGGCAGTTTCTATGGTGACGAGCAGTACTTC.

This clone was seen more than once but under ten times. The chain uses TRBV30 and TRBJ1-5, with a tentative D call TRBD1 (5 bases). Trimming shortened V by 4 bases and J by 6 bases, and 13 bases separated the two germline ends. The CDR3 extends over 13 amino acids. CDR1 and CDR2 (germline): GTSNPN, SVGIG (reference sequence). CDR3: CAWKGPGGQPQHF. CDR3 coding DNA: TGTGCCTGGAAGGGGCCGGGGGGTCAGCCCCAGCATTTT.

This clone is a singleton in its sample. This chain joins TRBV7-3 and TRBJ2-2; 11 nucleotides match TRBD2. CDR1 is SGHTA, CDR2 FQGTGA, per germline. This CDR3 contains 14 residues. Trimming cost V 3 bases and J 6 bases; bases outside gene matches: 0. The CDR3 sequence is CASSLTSGAGELFF. The CDR3 nucleotides read TGTGCCAGCAGCTTGACTAGCGGGGCCGGGGAGCTGTTTTTT.

This clone was counted once. This chain joins TRBV5-6 and TRBJ1-1; D is uncertain. The CDR3 runs to 14 residues. Trimming shortened V by 1 base and J by 3 bases, and 10 bases separated the two germline ends. CDR1 SGHDT and CDR2 YYEEEE come from the germline V gene. CDR3 coding DNA: TGTGCCAGCAGCTTGTCCGGCCGGGACACTGAAGCTTTCTTT. As protein: CASSLSGRDTEAFF.

This clone appeared many times. The rearrangement joins TRBV20-1 to TRBJ1-5; D gene unclear. CDR3 size: 14 residues. In germline, CDR1 is DFQATT, CDR2 SNEGSKA (reference sequence). The ends were cut back, 3 bases at V and 1 base at J, with 10 bases in the middle. In nucleotides, the CDR3 is TGCAGTGCTAGTCCAGGATTAAGCAATCAGCCCCAGCATTTT. The encoded protein is CSASPGLSNQPQHF.

This clone occurred a few times. As DNA, the CDR3 is TGTGCCAGTTCAACAGGCTATGGCTACACCTTC. Translating gives CASSTGYGYTF. This sequence joins TRBV19 and TRBJ1-2; possible D gene TRBD1, 5 bases. Germline CDR1 is LNHDA and CDR2 is SQIVND (reference sequence). CDR3 length: 11 residues. V was shortened by 8 bases and J by 4 bases, with 8 bases between the two germline ends.

The chain couples TRBV27 to TRBJ2-1, with D tentatively TRBD2 (7 bases). There are 15 residues in the CDR3. Looked up from germline, CDR1 is MNHEY and CDR2 is SMNVEV (reference sequence). Trimming removed 8 bases from V and 2 bases from J, with 16 bases in between. The CDR3 protein is CASGERGGAYNEQFF. The CDR3 coding sequence is TGTGCCAGCGGAGAAAGGGGGGGGGCCTACAATGAGCAGTTCTTC.

The chain uses TRBV5-1 and TRBJ2-2; 8 nucleotides align to TRBD1. Germline CDR1 SGHRS, CDR2 YFSETQ. Trimming cost V 5 bases and J 7 bases; bases outside gene matches: 13. The CDR3 has 16 residues. The DNA for the CDR3 is TGCGCCAGCAGAAAACCGGGACAGGTCGAAGGCGGGGAGCTGTTTTTT. It specifies CASRKPGQVEGGELFF.

The chain links TRBV19 to TRBJ2-7; TRBD1 aligns across 8 bases. Trimming at V came to 4 bases and at J to 4 bases, leaving 9 bases not matched to a gene. There are 15 residues in the CDR3. Germline lookup yields CDR1 LNHDA and CDR2 SQIVND (reference sequence). The CDR3 is CASSTNRDRRYEQYF. The CDR3 DNA reads as TGTGCCAGTAGTACTAACCGGGACAGGAGGTACGAGCAGTACTTC. The entire variable domain, with the rest obtained from reference TRBV19 and TRBJ2-7, is as follows: DGGITQSPKYLFRKEGQNVTLSCEQNLNHDAMYWYRQDPGQGLRLIYYSQIVNDFQKGDIAEGYSVSREKKESFPLTVTSAQKNPTAFYLCASSTNRDRRYEQYFGPGTRLTVT.

The chain uses TRBV7-2 and TRBJ2-2; TRBD1 matches 8 bases. The junction had 16 bases not matched to a gene; V was cut back by 8 bases and J by 5 bases. The length of the CDR3 is 17 residues. Per the germline V gene, CDR1 is SGHTA and CDR2 is FQGNSA. The CDR3 DNA follows: TGTGCCAGCGGAAGGACCGCCGGGACAGGACTGACCGGGGAGCTGTTTTTT. This codes for CASGRTAGTGLTGELFF.

The rearrangement uses TRBV12-5 and TRBJ2-1, with 13 bases aligning to TRBD2. This CDR3 is built from 22 residues. Germline V gene sequence: CDR1 LGHNT, CDR2 FRNRAP. V trimming: 0 bases; J trimming: 0 bases; junction bases outside the gene matches: 14. The CDR3 nucleotides read TGTGCTAGTGGTTTGGTCCTTCGCGGGACTAGCGGGGTTTTTTCCTCCTACAATGAGCAGTTCTTC. This sequence encodes CASGLVLRGTSGVFSSYNEQFF.

Details on this clone: Other nucleotide sequences in the sample specify the same CDR3. This rearrangement joins TRBV15 to TRBJ1-1, with D possibly matching TRBD1 (5 bases). The ends were cut back, 1 base at V and 1 base at J, with 10 bases in the middle. CDR3 length: 15 residues. Looked up from germline, CDR1 is LNHNV and CDR2 is YYDKDF (reference sequence). The CDR3 loop is CATSRGAGPNTEAFF. For the CDR3, the DNA is TGTGCCACCAGCAGAGGGGCGGGGCCGAACACTGAAGCTTTCTTT.